Sequencing of this T cell receptor beta chain was carried out in a study of CD8 T cells in ankylosing spondylitis. Construction of TCR beta libraries was performed using quantitative 5'-RACE with molecular barcodes. Using its own MiXCR run on the 5' RACE reads, TCRdb lists one record per CDR3 protein. The table records around 94,000 distinct CDR3 sequences, more than 8.5% of them present only once. Trimming removed 0 bases from V and 4 bases from J, with 15 bases in between. CDR1 and CDR2 from the germline V gene are MGHRA and YSYEKL. The CDR3 totals 16 residues. Whole-study results and caveats: Fewer than ten highly homologous variants made up a TCR beta motif that seemed to typify ankylosing spondylitis blood.

A word on this clonotype: Its antigen is still unknown.

Sample: blood, either unsorted or a sorted T cell fraction (not recorded which). The J gene is TRBJ1-1, the V gene TRBV4-1; D gene uncertain. This TCR derives from a male donor with ankylosing spondylitis. The CDR3, as DNA: TGCGCCAGCAGCCAAGATCATGGGGTTTGGGGCACTGAAGCTTTCTTT. This codes for CASSQDHGVWGTEAFF.